This TCR beta chain was sequenced in a study of cytomegalovirus exposure and HLA in healthy donors (dated by TCRdb to about 2017). Study-level background: An earlier analysis of 550 to 700 of the donors reported approximately 290 Gb of sequence data and 117 million unique TCR beta sequences from 150 million to 200 million T cells. Rather than using new phenotypic data, the later analysis identified candidate immune exposures from TCR beta sequences and from how often those sequences occurred across donors. High-throughput TCR immunosequencing, statistical association of individual TCRs with disease status, and machine learning were combined to predict cytomegalovirus infection status. Typing coverage varied by locus: roughly 620-640 donors for A, B, C, DRB1 and DQB1; roughly 500 for DQA1; more than 600 for DPA1; roughly 470 for DPB1. Using immunosequencing, the study profiled T cell repertoires from about 650 subjects and related those repertoires to cytomegalovirus serostatus. Donor age, sex, ethnicity and CMV serostatus were compiled alongside the repertoire data. In a later analysis, previously published TCR beta repertoires from some 640 donors were re-analyzed and high-resolution HLA genotyping was added so that TCR occurrence patterns could be studied. An earlier analysis of around 540 of the donors applied high-throughput TCR beta sequencing to assess whether each TCR beta V gene segment acted as functional or pseudogenic. Across some 400 genotyped donors of the cohort, an average of approximately 220,000 unique TCR beta nucleotide sequences per donor were sequenced, and 15% to 20% of those sequences were non-productive. In a later genetic analysis, genome-wide SNP genotypes for 398 of the 666 donors were used, and that subset was treated as a discovery cohort. The genetic ancestry cluster associated with self-reported Caucasian donors included roughly 84% of the roughly 400 genotyped donors. Class I and class II HLA loci were covered by the typing at four-digit resolution. Every discovery cohort repertoire had been produced on one sequencing platform. Around 320 gigabases of sequencing data and approximately 84 million unique TCR sequences were included in an early release covering 500 to 750 HLA-typed donors. Four to six DR-DQ haplotypes were handled as single units for association and clustering, since linkage in the cohort was strong. In addition to the first cohort of 650 to 750 subjects, a separate validation cohort of approximately 110 different subjects was used. The aim of the study was to test whether cataloging public T cell receptors could identify signatures of past pathogen exposure.

In total, over 600 healthy bone marrow donors made up the cohort. At the time of sampling, every cohort member was nominally healthy, though immune exposures that went unrecorded were likely present. The donor tested CMV seropositive and was one of the 289 seropositive cohort members. A peripheral blood sample was collected from each donor, and TCR beta sequencing was performed on peripheral blood mononuclear cells. The Qiagen DNeasy Blood Extraction Kit was used to extract genomic DNA from the blood cell samples. The germline V gene sets CDR1 to LGHNA and CDR2 to YSLEER. The CDR3 goes from the cysteine to the phenylalanine over 13 residues. Only CDR3 DNA is held: 39 bases, read in frame from base 1. The junction shows trimming of 6 bases on V and 1 base on J, plus 10 bases between the germline ends. Library method: the immunoSEQ multiplex PCR assay. For the multiplex PCR, a mixture combining 60 forward primers for TCR Vbeta segments and 13 reverse primers for TCR Jbeta segments was used. The CDR3 region of rearranged TCR beta genes was amplified from genomic DNA by a multiplex PCR assay. The Illumina HiSeq System was used to sequence the amplified TCR beta libraries as 87-base-pair reads. On the study's bioinformatics: A later analysis tallied about 77 million unique TCR beta chains across the roughly 610 repertoires, and around 9.9 million of those chains were shared by two or more donors. Raw reads were error-corrected and collapsed into unique sequences by a nearest-neighbor algorithm in which closely related sequences were merged to remove PCR and sequencing errors. V, D and J gene segments were assigned by aligning CDR3 sequences to IMGT reference sequences. For a sequence to be retained, a match of at least six nucleotides to both a V gene segment and a J gene segment was required. A rearrangement counted as productive if the CDR3 had no stop codons and remained in frame with V and J, and every other rearrangement counted as non-productive. CDR3 was defined by IMGT convention, running from the second conserved V-encoded cysteine to the conserved J-encoded phenylalanine. The earlier analysis of approximately 590 of the donors excluded any sequence lacking an unambiguous match to a single V gene segment. In an earlier analysis of 587 of the donors, V segments were called functional above 56.7% productive rearrangements and were called segregating when the between-donor standard deviation exceeded 5%. A statistical classification framework was developed to diagnose cytomegalovirus status using the catalog of TCR beta chain sequences. V and J gene assignment, in a later analysis, came from comparing TCR nucleotide sequences with IMGT/GENE-DB human TR gene sequences. The TCRdist pipeline was used in a later analysis to assign CDR3 sequences and most-parsimonious VDJ recombination scenarios. In a later analysis, each TCR beta chain was defined by its CDR3 amino acid sequence together with its V-gene family, and reads lacking a unique V-gene family were excluded. As a way to deal with suspected cross-contamination and a sequencing artifact, a later analysis dropped 500 to 700 nucleotide sequences that were highly shared and had low generation probability. In a later analysis, a clonal expansion index for each public chain was calculated from normalized within-repertoire ranks of inferred template counts. A later analysis computed generation probabilities with a VDJ recombination model fitted to out-of-frame rearrangements, and checked the results against IGoR. In a later analysis, hypergeometric tests were used to score TCR-TCR, TCR-HLA and TCR-CMV co-occurrence, with a repertoire-size bias correction applied to TCR pairs. A later analysis estimated false discovery rates by permuting HLA or CMV assignments 20 times. In a later analysis, co-occurring TCRs were grouped using DBSCAN, with TCRdist sequence similarity added in when clustering inside HLA-allele-positive subsets. For co-occurrence clustering, repertoires with fewer than 30,000 or more than 120,000 public chains were excluded, along with five repertoires with anomalous nucleotide sharing. Here the immuneACCESS table is served through TCRdb, limited to in-frame sequences with V and J called. Missing clones are a known gap in these copies; in checked studies unresolved V genes cover under half, and the rest lacks a known reason. The V and J calls and clone size come from that table; D and trimming were worked out from the DNA. This sample's table carries roughly 34,000 clones. Jointly, the top ten make up approximately 4.5% of the sample.

Broader findings and caveats from the paper: A further reported finding was that TCR beta sequences accurately predicted the HLA-A and HLA-B alleles for most subjects in the first cohort. According to a later analysis, most CMV-associated TCR beta chains appeared to be HLA-restricted, and the HLA associations seemed to be driven largely by CMV exposure. Specific HLA alleles were associated with roughly 17,000 TCR beta sequences at a false discovery rate of 0.05 in a later analysis. In a later analysis, HLA-associated TCR beta chains were found to be more clonally expanded and to have lower generation probabilities than equally common non-associated chains. Strong co-occurrence of HLA alleles, especially DR and DQ, made assigning TCR associations to individual alleles difficult. V-gene and J-gene trimming of TCR beta chains was associated with a missense DCLRE1C variant in a later genetic analysis, and the association was replicated in an independent cohort. In an earlier analysis of around 500 of the donors, most TCR beta V segments appeared in productive rearrangements about 87% or about 30% of the time, broadly matching IMGT annotations. CMV serostatus was the only immune exposure information available for the cohort. The study gave a list of 150 to 200 TCR beta chains associated with cytomegalovirus. A later genetic analysis reported fewer N-insertions in productive TCRs among donors in an Asian-associated ancestry cluster than the approximately 700-donor mean. Some IMGT-functional V segments, including TRBV6-2 and TRBV6-3, could not be distinguished by the 87-base-pair reads and were therefore excluded. This cohort had only TCR beta chains sequenced, and the lack of alpha or paired-chain data limited which features could be detected. The authors suggested that the approach could potentially be extended to other disease states and immunological phenotypes. The classifier was reported to diagnose cytomegalovirus status with high specificity and sensitivity in both the original cohort and the validation cohort. Presence/absence analyses assumed roughly uniform sequencing depth across donors, an assumption that may not hold. The earlier analysis of approximately 540 of the donors excluded fewer than 20 rarely observed V segments, including chromosome 9 orphons, because counts were too low. A few of the identified cytomegalovirus-associated TCR beta chains were confirmed in vitro to be specific for cytomegalovirus antigens. Several of the top co-occurrence clusters appeared to be linked to parvovirus B19, influenza, CMV and Epstein-Barr virus, according to a later analysis. Linkage disequilibrium might explain the correlated functional status among segregating V segments, but an unknown experimental factor could not be excluded. A cluster of highly shared sequence variants was judged likely to be a technical artifact of the sequencing pipeline. While some public TCRs were present in many individuals, most TCR sequences turned up only very rarely across donors. Because some donors lacked HLA typing at each locus, the association tests relied only on the typed subset. A later analysis found that TCR association rates varied across HLA loci, with DRB1 alleles showing the most associated TCRs and HLA-C alleles the fewest.

In regard to this clone: Its antigen remains unidentified.

The sequence came from a woman aged 40 to 50 in good health and CMV-seropositive. The sample consisted of PBMCs. This receptor chain uses TRBV4-3 and TRBJ2-7, with the D gene uncertain. The CDR3 region has the sequence CASSRALSYEQYF. Here is the DNA: TGCGCCAGCAGTCGAGCCCTATCCTACGAGCAGTACTTC.